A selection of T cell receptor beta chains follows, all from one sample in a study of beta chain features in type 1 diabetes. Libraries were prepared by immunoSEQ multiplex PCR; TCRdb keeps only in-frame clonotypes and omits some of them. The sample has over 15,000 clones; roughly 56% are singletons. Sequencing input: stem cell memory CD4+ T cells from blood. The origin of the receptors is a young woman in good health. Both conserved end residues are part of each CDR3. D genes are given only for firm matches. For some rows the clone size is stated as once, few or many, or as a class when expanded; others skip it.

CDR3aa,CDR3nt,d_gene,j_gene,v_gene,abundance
CASSIEGQGVFNEQFF,TGTGCCAGTAGTATAGAGGGACAGGGGGTTTTCAATGAGCAGTTCTTC,TRBD1,TRBJ2-1,TRBV19,few
CASSLAVWSGGLTGELFF,TGTGCCAGCAGCTTAGCAGTTTGGAGCGGGGGGTTAACCGGGGAGCTGTTTTTT,TRBD2,TRBJ2-2,TRBV7-6,few
CSVEVLAGKETQYF,TGCAGCGTTGAGGTACTAGCGGGAAAAGAGACCCAGTACTTC,TRBD2,TRBJ2-5,TRBV29-1,NA
CASSQDPSGTSTDTQYF,TGTGCCAGCAGCCAAGACCCTAGCGGAACTAGCACAGATACGCAGTATTTT,TRBD2,TRBJ2-3,TRBV4-2,once
CAWSVEAGALSEQYF,TGTGCCTGGAGTGTAGAAGCGGGAGCCCTCTCCGAGCAGTACTTC,TRBD2,TRBJ2-7,TRBV30,few
CASSQEMGLAVRETQYF,TGTGCCAGCAGCCAAGAAATGGGATTAGCGGTCCGAGAGACCCAGTACTTC,NA,TRBJ2-5,TRBV14,NA
CASSPRQDLFYGYTF,TGTGCCAGCAGCCCCCGACAGGACCTCTTCTATGGCTACACCTTC,NA,TRBJ1-2,TRBV7-2,NA
CASSYQVGATEAFF,TGCGCCAGCAGCTACCAGGTGGGGGCTACTGAAGCTTTCTTT,NA,TRBJ1-1,TRBV5-1,NA
CASSLDRGLPEAFF,TGTGCCAGCAGTCTAGACAGGGGGCTACCTGAAGCTTTCTTT,TRBD1,TRBJ1-1,TRBV14,NA
CASSLAINFGGRTEAFF,TGTGCCAGCAGCTTAGCGATTAACTTCGGGGGGCGAACTGAAGCTTTCTTT,NA,TRBJ1-1,TRBV7-2,few
CASRFRGGSTGELFF,TGTGCCAGCAGATTTCGGGGGGGGTCCACCGGGGAGCTGTTTTTT,TRBD2,TRBJ2-2,TRBV5-4,NA
CASSSFPGQGAGEQYF,TGTGCCAGCAGCTCTTTTCCGGGACAAGGGGCGGGTGAGCAGTACTTC,NA,TRBJ2-7,TRBV14,NA
CSVEEGAGNGYTF,TGCAGCGTTGAAGAGGGGGCAGGGAATGGCTACACCTTC,NA,TRBJ1-2,TRBV29-1,few
CASSLARQPQHF,TGTGCCAGCAGCTTAGCTCGTCAGCCCCAGCATTTT,NA,TRBJ1-5,TRBV7-9,NA
CASSLRLLADYNEQFF,TGTGCCAGCAGTTTAAGGCTGCTAGCGGACTACAATGAGCAGTTCTTC,TRBD2,TRBJ2-1,TRBV27,NA
CASSLPGGGTEAFF,TGCGCCAGCAGCTTGCCGGGAGGGGGGACTGAAGCTTTCTTT,NA,TRBJ1-1,TRBV5-1,few
CSVSDRGAGRDYGYTF,TGCAGCGTTTCTGACAGGGGAGCAGGACGGGACTATGGCTACACCTTC,TRBD1,TRBJ1-2,TRBV29-1,NA
CAISSGNNQPQHF,TGTGCCATCAGTTCCGGGAACAATCAGCCCCAGCATTTT,NA,TRBJ1-5,TRBV10-3,NA
CASGGPSGGFAEAFF,TGTGCCAGCGGAGGGCCATCGGGGGGCTTCGCTGAAGCTTTCTTT,NA,TRBJ1-1,TRBV6-1,NA
CASTRGLAGFYEQYF,TGTGCCAGCACTCGAGGACTAGCGGGGTTTTACGAGCAGTACTTC,TRBD2,TRBJ2-7,TRBV7-9,NA
CASGDSRETQYF,TGTGCCAGCGGTGACAGTCGAGAGACCCAGTACTTC,NA,TRBJ2-5,TRBV27,NA
CASSFTSGRRETQYF,TGTGCCAGCAGCTTCACTAGCGGGAGAAGGGAGACCCAGTACTTC,TRBD2,TRBJ2-5,TRBV11-2,NA
CASSPKWAGGADTQYF,TGCGCCAGCAGCCCGAAGTGGGCAGGGGGCGCAGATACGCAGTATTTT,TRBD1,TRBJ2-3,TRBV5-1,NA
CASSPMNTEAFF,TGTGCCAGCAGTCCTATGAACACTGAAGCTTTCTTT,NA,TRBJ1-1,TRBV6-5,NA
CASSFQREIYTDTQYF,TGTGCCAGCAGCTTTCAACGGGAGATATACACAGATACGCAGTATTTT,NA,TRBJ2-3,TRBV5-6,NA
CASSLRYQNSPLHF,TGTGCCAGCAGTTTAAGATACCAGAATTCACCCCTCCACTTT,NA,TRBJ1-6,TRBV28,NA